The TCR beta chain described here comes from a study of blood T cell repertoires in COVID-19. Per the original methods: Estimated nucleated cell counts came from reference gene primer amplification. Produced via immunoSEQ multiplex PCR; TCRdb's table is partial and in-frame only. The DNA gave D and trimming, while V, J and clone size come from that table. The sample has around 260,000 clones, approximately 83% seen once; the top ten hold about 4.1%. The CDR3 is 15 residues long. The V gene's germline CDR1 is DFQATT and CDR2 SNEGSKA (reference sequence). V shed 3 bases and J shed 0 bases, with 14 bases lying between them.

This receptor was taken from a woman in her 30s who had recovered from COVID-19. Sequencing used PBMCs or T cells enriched from blood (not recorded which). The J gene is TRBJ2-5, the V gene TRBV20-1; D is perhaps TRBD1 (5 bases). As DNA, the CDR3 is TGCAGTGCTAGTCAGGGAACTACGTACCAAGAGACCCAGTACTTC. Translating it yields CSASQGTTYQETQYF.